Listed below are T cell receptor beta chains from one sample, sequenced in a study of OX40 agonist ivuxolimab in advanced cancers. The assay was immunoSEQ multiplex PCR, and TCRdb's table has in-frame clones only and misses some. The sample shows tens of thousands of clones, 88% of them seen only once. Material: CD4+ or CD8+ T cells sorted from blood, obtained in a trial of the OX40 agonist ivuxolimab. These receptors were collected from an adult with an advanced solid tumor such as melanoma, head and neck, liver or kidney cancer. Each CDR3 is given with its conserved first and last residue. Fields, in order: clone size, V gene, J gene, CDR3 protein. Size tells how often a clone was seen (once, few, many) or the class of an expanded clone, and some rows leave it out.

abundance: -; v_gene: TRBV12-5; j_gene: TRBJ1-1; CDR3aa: CASGLNSQNTEAFF
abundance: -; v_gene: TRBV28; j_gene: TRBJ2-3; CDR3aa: CASSHAPPPRTDTQYF
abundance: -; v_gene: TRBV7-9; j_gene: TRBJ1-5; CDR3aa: CAGKDQPQHF
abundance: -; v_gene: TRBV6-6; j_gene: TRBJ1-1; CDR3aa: CASNEQGGTEAFF
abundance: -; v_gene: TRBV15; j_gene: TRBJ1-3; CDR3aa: CATSTDRFGRNTIYF
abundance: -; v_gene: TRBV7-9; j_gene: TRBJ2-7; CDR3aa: CASSLMVSYEQYF
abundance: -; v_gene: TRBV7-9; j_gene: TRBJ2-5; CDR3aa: CASSLGDRGPQETQYF
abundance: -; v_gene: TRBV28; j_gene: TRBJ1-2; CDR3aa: CASSLWQAYGYTF
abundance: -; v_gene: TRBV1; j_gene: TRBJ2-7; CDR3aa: CTSSQEPPAGGSHEQYF
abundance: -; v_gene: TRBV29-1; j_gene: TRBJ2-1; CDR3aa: CSVASGGAREQFF
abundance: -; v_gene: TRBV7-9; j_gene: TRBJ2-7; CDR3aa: CASSPWWSDYEQYF
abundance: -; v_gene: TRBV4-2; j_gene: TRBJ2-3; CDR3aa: CASSQDTSTDTQYF
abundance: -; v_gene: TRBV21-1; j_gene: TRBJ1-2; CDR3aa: CASMATGGYGYTF
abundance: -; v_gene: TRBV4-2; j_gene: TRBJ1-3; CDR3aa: CASSLSWEGSGNTIYF
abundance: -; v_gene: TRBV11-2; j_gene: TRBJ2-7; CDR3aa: CASSEGVQGPSYEQYF
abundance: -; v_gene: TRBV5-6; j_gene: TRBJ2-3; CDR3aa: CASTRRDYHPTDTQYF
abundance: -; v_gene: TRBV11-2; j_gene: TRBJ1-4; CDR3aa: CASSSRGTGDEKLFF
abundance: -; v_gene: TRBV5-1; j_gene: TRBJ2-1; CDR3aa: CASSPTRVITYNEQFF
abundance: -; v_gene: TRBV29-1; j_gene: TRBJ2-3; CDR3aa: CSVGPGDTQYF
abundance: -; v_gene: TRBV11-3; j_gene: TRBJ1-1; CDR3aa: CASSPRGLRNTEAFF
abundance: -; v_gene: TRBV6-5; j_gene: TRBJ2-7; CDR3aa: CASRDRREEQYF
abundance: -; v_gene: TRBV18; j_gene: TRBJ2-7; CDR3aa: CASSGNPADEQYF
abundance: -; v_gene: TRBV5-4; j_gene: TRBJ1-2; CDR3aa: CASSLAAASNYGYTF
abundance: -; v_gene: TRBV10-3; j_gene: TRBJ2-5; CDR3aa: CAISDTGPGAEETQYF
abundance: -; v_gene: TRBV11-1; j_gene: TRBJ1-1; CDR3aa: CASSLDGGMNTEAFF
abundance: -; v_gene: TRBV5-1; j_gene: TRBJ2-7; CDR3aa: CASSLAGGGPGEQYF
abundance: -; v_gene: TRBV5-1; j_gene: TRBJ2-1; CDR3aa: CASSLDIRGGGGEQFF
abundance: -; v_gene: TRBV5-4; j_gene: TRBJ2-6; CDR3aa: CASSLDGGANVLTF
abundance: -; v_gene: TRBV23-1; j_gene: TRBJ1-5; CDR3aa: CASGSKGVQPQHF
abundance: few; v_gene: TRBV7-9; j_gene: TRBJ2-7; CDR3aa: CASTSPGSPYEQYF
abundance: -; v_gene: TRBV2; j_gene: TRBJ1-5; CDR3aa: CASSEGGTGGWPQHF
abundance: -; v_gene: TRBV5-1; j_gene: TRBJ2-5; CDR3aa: CASSAGNPLETQYF
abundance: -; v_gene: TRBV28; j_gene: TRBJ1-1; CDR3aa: CASSSPDRTEAFF
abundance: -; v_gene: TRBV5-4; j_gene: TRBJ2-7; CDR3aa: CASSSQGGLRYEQYF
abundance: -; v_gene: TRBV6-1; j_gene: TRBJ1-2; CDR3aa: CASSPTQGWGYTF
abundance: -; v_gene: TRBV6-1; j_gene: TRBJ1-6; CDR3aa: CASAGEYNSPLHF
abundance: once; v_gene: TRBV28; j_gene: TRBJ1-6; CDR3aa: CASRDYNSPLHF
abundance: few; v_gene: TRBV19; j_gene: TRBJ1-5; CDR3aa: CASTWGNSNQPQHF
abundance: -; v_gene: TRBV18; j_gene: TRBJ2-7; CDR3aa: CASSPKEGYEQYF
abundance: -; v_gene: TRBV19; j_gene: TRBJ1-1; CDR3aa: CASSIRDRNTEAFF
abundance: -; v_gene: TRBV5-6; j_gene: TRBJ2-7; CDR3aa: CASTQTGLRSYEQYF
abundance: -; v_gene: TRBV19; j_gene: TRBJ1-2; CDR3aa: CASSMTGAKNGYTF
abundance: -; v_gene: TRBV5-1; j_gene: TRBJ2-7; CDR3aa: CASSVLTVHEQYF
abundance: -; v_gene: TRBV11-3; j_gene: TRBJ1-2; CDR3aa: CASSDLGFSYGYTF
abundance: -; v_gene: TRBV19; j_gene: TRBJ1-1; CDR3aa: CASSIWLHEAFF
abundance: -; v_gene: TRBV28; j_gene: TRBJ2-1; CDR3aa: CASSLSFSGSSYNEQFF
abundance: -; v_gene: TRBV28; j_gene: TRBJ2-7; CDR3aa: CASGGTEPYEQYF
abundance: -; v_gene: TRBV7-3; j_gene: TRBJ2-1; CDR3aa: CASSQLSSGSKEQFF
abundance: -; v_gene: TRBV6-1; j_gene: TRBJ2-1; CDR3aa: CASRVDGHNEQFF
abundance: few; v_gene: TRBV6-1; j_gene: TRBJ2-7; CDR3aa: CASSKAREQYF
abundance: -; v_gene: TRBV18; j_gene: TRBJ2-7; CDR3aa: CASSPRIRGSSYEQYF